These T cell receptor beta chains were read from a single sample in a study of T cell responses to AZD1222 COVID-19 vaccine. Generated by immunoSEQ multiplex PCR, the TCRdb table keeps only in-frame clones and is missing some. The table has around 70,000 clones, about 90% seen once; the top ten hold around 1.2%. The sequenced sample was peripheral blood, obtained 28 days after the second AZD1222 dose. These receptors all come from an adult who received the AZD1222 COVID-19 vaccine. Each CDR3 is given without its conserved first and last residue. Fields, in order: clone size, V gene, J gene, D gene, CDR3 protein. D genes are given only for firm matches. Rows may omit the clone size; those that give it use once, few, many or a size class.

NA,TRBV28,TRBJ2-1,NA,ASSPEISYNEQF
NA,TRBV2,TRBJ2-2,TRBD1,ASILDRGNTGELF
NA,TRBV7-9,TRBJ2-4,TRBD2,ASSKVAGGRNIQY
NA,TRBV19,TRBJ2-3,TRBD2,ASSIGLAGITDTQY
NA,TRBV5-1,TRBJ2-3,NA,ASSLIADTDTQY
NA,TRBV5-4,TRBJ2-1,TRBD2,ASSAGLAGDSEQF
medium-sized,TRBV27,TRBJ1-2,NA,ASSPGASYGYT
NA,TRBV19,TRBJ2-1,TRBD1,ATWDRELYNEQF
NA,TRBV29-1,TRBJ2-7,TRBD2,SVVVAGEFAEQY
NA,TRBV10-2,TRBJ2-7,TRBD1,ASSVTTGGRPYEQY
NA,TRBV30,TRBJ1-5,NA,AWEAVTGQPQH
NA,TRBV7-9,TRBJ2-1,TRBD1,ASSPGTGVGFDEQF
NA,TRBV5-1,TRBJ1-1,TRBD1,ASRLGQENTEAF
once,TRBV18,TRBJ1-3,NA,ASSPSGLSGNTIY
NA,TRBV13,TRBJ2-1,TRBD2,ASSLRSSGTYNEQF
NA,TRBV6-5,TRBJ1-2,NA,ASSFTGDDGYT
NA,TRBV11-2,TRBJ1-6,NA,ASSASSYNSPLH
NA,TRBV18,TRBJ2-7,NA,ASSPGAGTNYEQY
NA,TRBV6-5,TRBJ1-5,TRBD1,ASSSGQGPNQPQH
few,TRBV2,TRBJ1-1,NA,ATPRTAVGFMNTEAF
NA,TRBV18,TRBJ2-3,NA,ASSPSRQVPDTQY
NA,TRBV19,TRBJ1-1,TRBD1,ASSIDGGGSRF
NA,TRBV12-3/TRBV12-4,TRBJ1-1,TRBD1,ASIQTGGTEAF
once,TRBV7-2,TRBJ1-2,NA,ASSSDSSNYGYT
NA,TRBV20-1,TRBJ1-1,NA,SARDRTEAF
NA,TRBV7-9,TRBJ2-7,TRBD2,ASSSTGTSNYEQY
NA,TRBV30,TRBJ2-5,NA,AWSPRETQY
NA,TRBV6-5,TRBJ1-2,NA,ASSPEGLLFYGYT
NA,TRBV18,TRBJ2-5,NA,ASSLIAEPETQY
NA,TRBV5-6,TRBJ2-5,TRBD2,ASSLWGGETQY
NA,TRBV11-2,TRBJ2-2,TRBD1,ASSPGTGVGTGELF
NA,TRBV14,TRBJ2-7,TRBD2,ASSQELAGNYEQY
NA,TRBV6-6,TRBJ1-4,NA,ASSLYFATNEKLF
NA,TRBV6-2/TRBV6-3,TRBJ1-5,NA,ASSFGLSNQPQH
NA,TRBV9,TRBJ1-5,NA,ASSPTQVAQPQH
NA,TRBV3-1/TRBV3-2,TRBJ1-2,NA,ASSQVPGVNYGYT
NA,TRBV11-3,TRBJ2-5,NA,ASSLRGVQETQY
NA,TRBV27,TRBJ2-1,NA,ASSPLAGLYNEQF
NA,TRBV11-2,TRBJ1-2,NA,ASSSPRDPLRSNYGYT
NA,TRBV6-2/TRBV6-3,TRBJ2-4,NA,ASGYSKIKKY
NA,TRBV7-9,TRBJ2-7,NA,ASSFEGGGGSDEQY
NA,TRBV12-3/TRBV12-4,TRBJ1-1,NA,ASREPLTEAF
NA,TRBV5-4,TRBJ1-1,TRBD1,ASSTGGAEAF
NA,TRBV9,TRBJ1-1,NA,ASSIFDSPRKAF
once,TRBV5-4,TRBJ2-7,NA,ASSLEWSYEQY
NA,TRBV19,TRBJ2-7,TRBD1,ASSILQTGKDEQY
NA,TRBV7-2,TRBJ2-5,NA,ASSLRWGQETQY
NA,TRBV7-2,TRBJ2-1,NA,ASSLLGLTINEQF
once,TRBV29-1,TRBJ2-7,NA,SVEGARAYEQY
NA,TRBV6-1,TRBJ1-3,NA,ASSEGHSGNTIY
NA,TRBV7-2,TRBJ1-2,TRBD1,ASSFWTGGSYGYT
NA,TRBV18,TRBJ2-1,TRBD1,ASSPGQADEQF
NA,TRBV14,TRBJ1-1,TRBD1,ASSQPGTGLEAF
NA,TRBV7-3,TRBJ2-3,TRBD2,ASSPTSGRVLGDTQY
NA,TRBV30,TRBJ1-1,TRBD1,AWTTGGRTEAF
NA,TRBV10-3,TRBJ2-3,NA,AISASGPETDTQY
once,TRBV9,TRBJ2-1,TRBD2,ASSVDRLAGRNNEQF